This T cell receptor (beta chain) was recovered during a study of cytomegalovirus exposure and HLA in healthy donors. The PCR had 60 Vbeta and 13 Jbeta primers. Some clones are missing from TCRdb's copy, which holds only in-frame ones; the method was immunoSEQ multiplex PCR. The top ten clones hold 1.2% of a sample with 100,000 to 150,000 clones, over 60% of them seen once. On this clone: Its cognate antigen is unknown.

Study-level findings and limits: Associated with cytomegalovirus, according to the listing, were 164 TCR beta chains. Only CMV serostatus was available as immune exposure information. In a later analysis, HLA-C alleles had the fewest associated TCRs, DRB1 alleles the most.

The CDR3 runs 13 residues. The V end was cut by 7 bases, the J end by 2 bases, with 9 bases between. CDR1 and CDR2 from the germline V gene are SGHRS and YFSETQ. The specimen was PBMCs. J is TRBJ2-2 and V is TRBV5-1; D is unclear. This receptor was identified in a female donor in good health and CMV-seronegative. The CDR3 protein is CASVETNTGELFF. The DNA of the CDR3 is TGCGCCAGCGTAGAGACAAACACCGGGGAGCTGTTTTTT. Together with reference TRBV5-1 and TRBJ2-2, the CDR3 gives the full variable domain: KAGVTQTPRYLIKTRGQQVTLSCSPISGHRSVSWYQQTPGQGLQFLFEYFSETQRNKGNFPGRFSGRQFSNSRSEMNVSTLELGDSALYLCASVETNTGELFFGEGSRLTVL.